The 26 T cell receptor beta chains below come from one sample, sequenced in a study of blood T cell repertoires in COVID-19 (dated by TCRdb to 2020 to 2021). The library was prepared using the immunoSEQ multiplex PCR assay. TCRdb took this table from immuneACCESS and kept in-frame rearrangements with V and J called. Such tables lack part of the clones; where checked against another copy, unresolved V genes explain under half of the gap, and the rest is unexplained. Present in this sample are about 180,000 clones, 80% to 90% of which were seen just once. The ten biggest clones cover 1.9% of the sample. The sequencing sample was made of peripheral blood. These receptors were obtained from a man between 18 and 35 years old who had recovered from COVID-19.

As concerns this clone: The sample carries other DNA sequences with the same CDR3. The chain employs TRBV24-1 and TRBJ2-3; tentative D call: TRBD1 (5 bases). The CDR3 spans 12 residues. V was clipped by 9 bases and J by 3 bases, with 9 bases between them. Germline V lookup: CDR1 KGHDR, CDR2 SFDVKD. The CDR3 bases are TGTGCCACCGGCACAGGAACAGATACGCAGTATTTT. It is translated as CATGTGTDTQYF.

This sequence joins TRBV7-9 and TRBJ1-4; D not certain. The CDR3 is made up of 11 amino acids. The V gene's germline CDR1 is SEHNR and CDR2 FQNEAQ (reference sequence). V gave up 4 bases and J gave up 7 bases, with 4 bases separating them. In DNA, the CDR3 is TGTGCCAGCAGCTCGAGTGAAAAACTGTTTTTT. Its protein product is CASSSSEKLFF.

The chain links TRBV7-2 to TRBJ1-5; D is undetermined. CDR3 length: 16 amino acids. V dropped 5 bases and J dropped 0 bases, with 14 bases sitting between them. Germline V gene lookup returns CDR1 SGHTA and CDR2 FQGNSA. The CDR3 region is CASSPGGQLSNQPQHF. CDR3 sequence (DNA): TGTGCCAGCAGCCCAGGCGGGCAGCTTAGCAATCAGCCCCAGCATTTT.

The J gene is TRBJ2-7, the V gene TRBV6-2 or TRBV6-3; D may be TRBD2 (5 bases). The CDR3 loop spans 14 amino acids. Per the germline V gene, CDR1 is MNHEY and CDR2 is SVGEGT. V lost 2 bases to trimming and J lost 2 bases, with 10 bases between them. The DNA of the CDR3 is TGTGCCAGCAGTTACACACTAGATCCCTACGAGCAGTACTTC. Translating it yields CASSYTLDPYEQYF.

This chain uses TRBV11-3 with TRBJ2-1, with 7 bases lining up with TRBD2. This CDR3 has 17 amino acids. Germline V gene sequence: CDR1 SGHNT, CDR2 YENEEA. The ends lost 1 base at V and 9 bases at J; junction bases unmatched: 15. The CDR3 region is CASSLGGGYQRVAEQFF. The CDR3 DNA reads TGTGCCAGCAGCTTAGGGGGGGGTTACCAAAGGGTCGCTGAGCAGTTCTTC. The entire variable domain, with the rest obtained from reference TRBV11-3 and TRBJ2-1, is as follows: EAGVVQSPRYKIIEKKQPVAFWCNPISGHNTLYWYLQNLGQGPELLIRYENEEAVDDSQLPKDRFSAERLKGVDSTLKIQPAELGDSAVYLCASSLGGGYQRVAEQFFGPGTRLTVL.

The chain has TRBV10-3 and TRBJ2-3, with D maybe TRBD1 (7 bases). The CDR3 extends over 14 amino acids. CDR1 ENHRY and CDR2 SYGVKD come from the germline V gene. The V and J ends lost 6 bases and 4 bases respectively, with 14 bases between them. This CDR3 is CAISPRGVSDTQYF. CDR3 DNA sequence: TGTGCCATCAGCCCCAGGGGGGTATCAGATACGCAGTATTTT.

The chain is built from TRBV28 and TRBJ2-7; D is possibly TRBD1 (6 bases). Germline CDR1 reads MDHEN; CDR2 reads SYDVKM. The germline V and J ends were trimmed by 7 bases and 2 bases, with 12 bases remaining between them. The CDR3 loop spans 13 amino acids. The CDR3 DNA reads as TGTGCCAGCAATGATTGGGGGCCCTACGAGCAGTACTTC. Protein: CASNDWGPYEQYF.

This chain joins TRBV27 and TRBJ2-3; TRBD2 agrees at 8 bases. V was pared by 3 bases and J by 6 bases, with 8 bases of the junction left unmatched. The CDR3 totals 15 residues. Germline CDR1 and CDR2: MNHEY and SMNVEV (reference sequence). CDR3 DNA sequence: TGTGCCAGCAGTTTCGCGGGAGCGGGGGTGGATACGCAGTATTTT. Residues: CASSFAGAGVDTQYF.

The chain combines TRBV15 with TRBJ2-5; 10 positions agree with TRBD1. The trim removed 5 bases at V and 4 bases at J, leaving 1 base unmatched. Germline values: CDR1 LNHNV, CDR2 YYDKDF (reference sequence). This CDR3 is 13 amino acids long. The CDR3 DNA reads as TGTGCCACCAGCGGGGACAGGGGAGAGACCCAGTACTTC. Residues: CATSGDRGETQYF.

The chain joins TRBV4-3 to TRBJ1-1; 7 bases are a match to TRBD1. V gave up 2 bases and J gave up 1 base; unmatched junction bases: 4. CDR1 and CDR2 (germline): LGHNA, YSLEER. The CDR3 runs 15 residues. This chain's CDR3 is CASSQSRTGNTEAFF. CDR3 sequence (DNA): TGCGCCAGCAGCCAATCCAGGACAGGGAACACTGAAGCTTTCTTT.

The chain uses TRBV27 and TRBJ1-2; TRBD1 matches at 7 bases. Unmatched junction bases numbered 3, after V lost 4 bases and J lost 4 bases. The CDR3 covers 13 residues. CDR1 is MNHEY and CDR2 is SMNVEV in the germline V gene (reference sequence). The CDR3 loop reads CASSWDRGYGYTF. The CDR3 DNA is TGTGCCAGCAGTTGGGACAGAGGCTATGGCTACACCTTC.

This clone was seen once. The V gene is TRBV27, the J gene TRBJ2-1, with 10 positions matching TRBD2. The CDR3 runs 14 residues. Germline CDR1 MNHEY, CDR2 SMNVEV (reference sequence). V dropped 4 bases and J dropped 7; count of bases not matched to a gene: 4. CDR3: CASSWASGSNEQFF. CDR3 bases: TGTGCCAGCAGTTGGGCTAGCGGGAGTAATGAGCAGTTCTTC.

The chain uses TRBV28 and TRBJ2-3, with 10 nucleotides matching TRBD1. With 4 bases clipped from V and 2 bases from J, the junction kept 18 bases outside the gene matches. The germline CDR1 and CDR2 sequences are MDHEN and SYDVKM. This CDR3 is built from 20 residues. CDR3 coding DNA: TGTGCCAGCAGTTCCTACCACTCCGGGACAGGGGCCCACCCCACAGATACGCAGTATTTT. This gives the protein CASSSYHSGTGAHPTDTQYF.

The chain has TRBV5-4 and TRBJ2-5; 10 nucleotides line up with TRBD2. The germline gives CDR1 SGHNT, CDR2 YYREEE (reference sequence). Germline trimming cut 4 bases from V and 2 bases from J; bases unmatched to any gene: 8. This CDR3 contains 16 residues. The CDR3, as DNA: TGTGCCAGCAGCCCCCCGGGACTAGCGAATCAAGAGACCCAGTACTTC. This translates into CASSPPGLANQETQYF. The full variable domain, completed using reference TRBV5-4 and TRBJ2-5, is ETGVTQSPTHLIKTRGQQVTLRCSSQSGHNTVSWYQQALGQGPQFIFQYYREEENGRGNFPPRFSGLQFPNYSSELNVNALELDDSALYLCASSPPGLANQETQYFGPGTRLLVL.

V gene TRBV28 combines with J gene TRBJ2-7; D not resolved. Trimming pared 5 bases from V and 3 bases from J, leaving 14 bases between. This CDR3 spans 14 amino acids. Germline values: CDR1 MDHEN, CDR2 SYDVKM. CDR3 region: CASSPPTPVYEQYF. In DNA form, the CDR3 reads TGTGCCAGCAGTCCCCCGACACCGGTCTACGAGCAGTACTTC.

The gene calls are TRBV7-2 and TRBJ1-4; no clear D gene. This CDR3 comprises 16 residues. Trimming shortened V by 4 bases and J by 0 bases, and 12 bases separated the two germline ends. Per germline, CDR1 SGHTA and CDR2 FQGNSA. For the CDR3, the DNA is TGTGCCAGCAGCTCTCGAGGGATAGCAACTAATGAAAAACTGTTTTTT. As protein: CASSSRGIATNEKLFF.

In DNA, the CDR3 is TGTGCCAGCAGTGCTCCGCAGGGGGGAAAAGGAGATACGCAGTATTTT. It codes for CASSAPQGGKGDTQYF. The chain couples TRBV27 to TRBJ2-3, with D possibly TRBD1 on 7 matching bases. The CDR3 runs 16 residues. Germline CDR1 reads MNHEY; CDR2 reads SMNVEV (reference sequence). V was shortened by 5 bases and J by 5 bases, with 20 bases between the two germline ends.

The V and J genes are TRBV2 and TRBJ2-1, with TRBD2 matching 10 bases. CDR1 is SNHLY, CDR2 FYNNEI, per germline. Trimming at V came to 6 bases and at J to 5 bases, leaving 7 bases not matched to a gene. The CDR3 runs to 15 residues. This CDR3 reads CASSLTSGKNNEQFF. DNA of the CDR3: TGTGCCAGCAGCCTTACTAGCGGGAAGAACAATGAGCAGTTCTTC. Combining the CDR3 with reference TRBV2 and TRBJ2-1 gives the whole variable domain EPEVTQTPSHQVTQMGQEVILRCVPISNHLYFYWYRQILGQKVEFLVSFYNNEISEKSEIFDDQFSVERPDGSNFTLKIRSTKLEDSAMYFCASSLTSGKNNEQFFGPGTRLTVL.

This clone was seen a few times. This sequence joins TRBV7-3 and TRBJ2-7, with D maybe TRBD2 (5 bases). This CDR3 is built from 14 residues. Germline CDR1 and CDR2: SGHTA and FQGTGA. The V and J ends lost 5 bases and 1 base respectively, with 12 bases between them. CDR3 coding DNA: TGTGCCAGCAGCCGAGGAGGTCGGTCCTACGAGCAGTACTTC. As protein: CASSRGGRSYEQYF.

The chain is built from TRBV2 and TRBJ2-6; 8 bases are shared with TRBD1. The CDR3 is 16 residues long. Germline V gives CDR1 SNHLY, CDR2 FYNNEI. V was pared by 6 bases and J by 4 bases, with 8 bases of the junction left unmatched. The CDR3, as DNA: TGTGCCAGCAGGAGCCAGGGGGCTACAGGGGCCAACGTCCTGACTTTC. Its protein is CASRSQGATGANVLTF. Complete variable domain (other parts from reference TRBV2 and TRBJ2-6): EPEVTQTPSHQVTQMGQEVILRCVPISNHLYFYWYRQILGQKVEFLVSFYNNEISEKSEIFDDQFSVERPDGSNFTLKIRSTKLEDSAMYFCASRSQGATGANVLTFGAGSRLTVL.

As DNA, the CDR3 is TGTGCCAGCAGTGAACTGCAGGGGGTCAGGGGGCAGGCTTTCTTT. This sequence encodes CASSELQGVRGQAFF. The chain couples TRBV6-1 to TRBJ1-1, with TRBD1 matching 8 bases. In germline, CDR1 is MNHNS, CDR2 SASEGT. CDR3 length equals 15 residues. V was pared by 2 bases and J by 11 bases, with 13 bases of the junction left unmatched.

The chain carries TRBV27 and TRBJ2-7; TRBD1 aligns across 11 bases. After removal of 4 bases from V and 4 bases from J, the junction contained 3 bases not matched to a gene. Germline loops: CDR1 MNHEY, CDR2 SMNVEV (reference sequence). The CDR3 is 14 amino acids. CDR3 sequence: CASSSDRGRYEQYF. The CDR3 DNA reads as TGTGCCAGCAGTTCGGACAGGGGGCGGTACGAGCAGTACTTC.

The gene calls are TRBV7-2 and TRBJ1-5; no definite D call. The CDR3 spans 15 residues. V lost 7 bases to trimming and J lost 4 bases, with 17 bases between them. The germline V gene encodes CDR1 SGHTA and CDR2 FQGNSA. CDR3 residues: CASTLYLGVNQPQHF. Here the CDR3 DNA reads TGTGCCAGCACCTTGTACCTGGGAGTAAATCAGCCCCAGCATTTT. Looking up the rest from reference TRBV7-2 and TRBJ1-5 gives the full variable domain: GAGVSQSPSNKVTEKGKDVELRCDPISGHTALYWYRQSLGQGLEFLIYFQGNSAPDKSGLPSDRFSAERTGGSVSTLTIQRTQQEDSAVYLCASTLYLGVNQPQHFGDGTRLSIL.

The chain couples TRBV5-1 to TRBJ2-5, with D maybe TRBD1 (6 bases). Per germline, CDR1 SGHRS and CDR2 YFSETQ. Trimming stripped 4 bases from V and 5 bases from J, with 15 bases between. CDR3 length: 14 residues. CDR3 region: CASSPNRAGETQYF. The DNA of the CDR3 is TGCGCCAGCAGCCCGAACAGGGCTGGGGAGACCCAGTACTTC.

J is TRBJ2-7 and V is TRBV6-5; maybe TRBD2 (5 bases). The CDR3 runs to 15 residues. The germline V and J ends were trimmed by 4 bases and 3 bases, with 16 bases remaining between them. The germline gives CDR1 MNHEY, CDR2 SVGAGI. CDR3: CASSSPRVRLYEQYF. In DNA form, the CDR3 reads TGTGCCAGCAGTTCTCCGAGGGTAAGACTCTACGAGCAGTACTTC.

J is TRBJ2-7 and V is TRBV9; 8 bases are a match to TRBD1. The J segment lost 2 bases and the V segment lost 3 bases, leaving 19 bases of the junction unmatched. The germline V gene has CDR1 SGDLS and CDR2 YYNGEE. This CDR3 region has 19 residues. CDR3 bases: TGTGCCAGCAGCGCAGGACAGGGTTACGCTGTTGCTACTACCTACGAGCAGTACTTC. Translation gives CASSAGQGYAVATTYEQYF.